These 3 T cell receptor beta chains came from one sample sequenced in a study of shared T cell receptors in the human thymus. Assay used: immunoSEQ multiplex PCR; TCRdb lists only in-frame clones, some missing. This table has approximately 730,000 clones, approximately 85% appearing once. The sample was also reused in another study, on human thymus T cells.

Sequencing input: thymocytes. These receptors were collected from a girl under three years old with a congenital heart defect.

The V and J genes are TRBV7-9 and TRBJ1-6, with 7 bases matching TRBD1. Germline V gives CDR1 SEHNR, CDR2 FQNEAQ (reference sequence). The CDR3 is 15 amino acids. V lost 5 bases and J lost 9; bases outside the gene matches: 10. The CDR3 protein is CASSLSEGASSPLHF. The DNA of the CDR3 is TGTGCCAGCAGCCTTAGTGAGGGGGCGAGTTCACCCCTCCACTTT. The variable domain in full, completed from reference TRBV7-9 and TRBJ1-6, reads DTGVSQNPRHKITKRGQNVTFRCDPISEHNRLYWYRQTLGQGPEFLTYFQNEAQLEKSRLLSDRFSAERPKGSFSTLEIQRTEQGDSAMYLCASSLSEGASSPLHFGNGTRLTVT.

In DNA, the CDR3 is TGTGCCAGCAGCTTACGGCCGGGACTCCACAGAATTTACGAGCAGTACTTC. Its translation: CASSLRPGLHRIYEQYF. The V call is TRBV7-2, the J call TRBJ2-7; D is perhaps TRBD2 (6 bases). Germline V gene sequence: CDR1 SGHTA, CDR2 FQGNSA. The CDR3 consists of 17 residues. V lost 2 bases and J lost 4, with 21 bases in between.

The V and J genes are TRBV6-1 and TRBJ2-7, with TRBD1 matching 8 bases. CDR3 length: 15 amino acids. J lost 2 bases, V lost 2 bases, and 5 bases had no gene match. Germline values: CDR1 MNHNS, CDR2 SASEGT. CDR3 DNA: TGTGCCAGCAGTGAAAAGGACAGGGATGCCTACGAGCAGTACTTC. This encodes CASSEKDRDAYEQYF.